These 28 T cell receptor beta chains came from one sample sequenced in a study of shared clonotypes between healthy human individuals. Libraries were prepared by immunoSEQ multiplex PCR; TCRdb keeps only in-frame clonotypes and omits some of them. The data show about 2 million clones, approximately 95% seen once. Cells designated naive CD8 were CD45RO-negative and were positively selected for CCR7, with terminally differentiated effector memory CD45RA+ cells excluded. The specimen was naive CD8+ T cells sorted from blood. The receptors shown here come from a man between 18 and 35 years old in good health.

CDR3 protein: CASSEETGGRYEQYF. The CDR3 DNA follows: TGCGCCAGCAGTGAGGAGACAGGGGGCAGGTACGAGCAGTACTTC. This chain connects TRBV10-2 to TRBJ2-7, with 10 positions matching TRBD1. CDR3 length: 15 residues. Germline V gives CDR1 WSHSY, CDR2 SAAADI. The junction had 5 bases not matched to a gene; V was cut back by 2 bases and J by 4 bases.

The chain employs TRBV4-1 and TRBJ2-1; 10 nucleotides align to TRBD2. The CDR3 covers 15 residues. Germline assignment: CDR1 MGHRA and CDR2 YSYEKL. Losses at the gene ends were 4 bases for V and 3 bases for J; bases not matched to a gene: 3. The CDR3 reads CASSPTSGHYNEQFF. The CDR3 bases are TGCGCCAGCAGCCCGACTAGCGGGCACTACAATGAGCAGTTCTTC.

The CDR3, as DNA: TGTGCCTGGAGTTGGGACAGGCTCGCAGATACGCAGTATTTT. Its translation: CAWSWDRLADTQYF. The chain recombines TRBV30 with TRBJ2-3, with TRBD1 matching 8 bases. From germline, CDR1 is GTSNPN and CDR2 SVGIG (reference sequence). V dropped 2 bases and J dropped 4; count of bases not matched to a gene: 5. The CDR3 runs to 14 residues.

This chain links TRBV6-5 with TRBJ2-1, with D possibly matching TRBD2 (5 bases). From germline, CDR1 is MNHEY and CDR2 SVGAGI. This CDR3 spans 14 amino acids. The V gene lost 2 bases and the J gene lost 10 bases, with 15 bases spanning the gap. Here the CDR3 reads CASSYNPSLGEQFF. For the CDR3, the DNA is TGTGCCAGCAGTTACAACCCTAGCCTTGGGGAGCAGTTCTTC.

The genes are TRBV7-9 and TRBJ2-3; 7 bases map to TRBD1. Trimming cost V 1 base and J 0 bases; bases outside gene matches: 10. The CDR3 loop spans 18 amino acids. The germline CDR1 and CDR2 sequences are SEHNR and FQNEAQ (reference sequence). CDR3 protein: CASSLVGLGGLSTDTQYF. CDR3 nucleotide sequence: TGTGCCAGCAGCTTAGTTGGGTTAGGGGGCCTTAGCACAGATACGCAGTATTTT.

This chain connects TRBV27 to TRBJ2-1, with 8 bases lining up with TRBD2. Losses at the gene ends were 2 bases for V and 3 bases for J; bases not matched to a gene: 6. Germline lookup yields CDR1 MNHEY and CDR2 SMNVEV (reference sequence). This CDR3 has 16 amino acids. CDR3 coding DNA: TGTGCCAGCAGTTTAGGAGGGACTAGTCTCTACAATGAGCAGTTCTTC. Protein product: CASSLGGTSLYNEQFF.

This clone was observed a handful of times. The rearrangement joins TRBV7-2 to TRBJ1-4, with 7 bases fitting TRBD1. The CDR3 sequence is 16 residues long. Trimming took 1 base from V and 2 from J; bases not matched to a gene: 4. The V gene's germline CDR1 is SGHTA and CDR2 FQGNSA. CDR3 in amino acids: CASSLGQGRTNEKLFF. CDR3 nucleotides: TGTGCCAGCAGCTTAGGACAGGGTAGGACTAATGAAAAACTGTTTTTT. Drawing the rest from reference TRBV7-2 and TRBJ1-4, the complete variable domain is GAGVSQSPSNKVTEKGKDVELRCDPISGHTALYWYRQSLGQGLEFLIYFQGNSAPDKSGLPSDRFSAERTGGSVSTLTIQRTQQEDSAVYLCASSLGQGRTNEKLFFGSGTQLSVL.

CDR3 DNA: TGCGCCAGCAGCCAAGTTGGGGCAAGTCTGAACCCAGAGACCCAGTACTTC. Encoded protein: CASSQVGASLNPETQYF. The chain couples TRBV4-1 to TRBJ2-5, with D possibly being TRBD1 (5 bases). Trimming left V 1 base short and J 4 bases short, with 19 bases between. Germline V gives CDR1 MGHRA, CDR2 YSYEKL. The CDR3 is made up of 17 amino acids.

This clone was seen once. At the DNA level, this CDR3 is encoded by other sequences in the same sample as well. The chain recombines TRBV27 with TRBJ2-5; 12 bases match TRBD2. The CDR3 runs 15 residues. The germline V gene encodes CDR1 MNHEY and CDR2 SMNVEV (reference sequence). Trimming removed 4 bases from V and 5 bases from J; junction bases left unmatched: 5. CDR3 sequence reads: CASSSLLAGGETQYF. The CDR3 DNA reads as TGTGCCAGCAGTTCCCTCCTAGCGGGAGGGGAGACCCAGTACTTC.

The CDR3 nucleotides are TGTGCCAGCAGTTTATACCCAAAAAAGACGGCGGAGGATTCACCCCTCCACTTT. Amino acid sequence: CASSLYPKKTAEDSPLHF. The chain has TRBV28 and TRBJ1-6; D gene ambiguous. This CDR3 comprises 18 residues. CDR1 and CDR2 (germline): MDHEN, SYDVKM. V was trimmed by 1 base and J by 8 bases, leaving 21 bases between them.

The J gene is TRBJ2-1, the V gene TRBV6-5; a weak D match, TRBD1 (5 bases). Germline assignment: CDR1 MNHEY and CDR2 SVGAGI. There are 14 residues in the CDR3. V dropped 6 bases and J dropped 1 base, with 10 bases sitting between them. For the CDR3, the DNA is TGTGCCAGCAGGGCAGGGATTTCCTACAATGAGCAGTTCTTC. It translates to CASRAGISYNEQFF.

The V gene is TRBV5-4, the J gene TRBJ1-1; a possible D gene is TRBD1 (6 bases). Germline CDR1 and CDR2: SGHNT and YYREEE (reference sequence). This CDR3 is built from 14 residues. Trimming took 2 bases from V and 3 from J, leaving 11 bases between them. The CDR3 loop is CASSLIGGDTEAFF. The CDR3 DNA reads as TGTGCCAGCAGCTTAATAGGGGGTGACACTGAAGCTTTCTTT.

On this clone: Other DNA sequences from this sample encode an identical CDR3 as well. The rearrangement links TRBV18 to TRBJ2-7, with 7 bases identical to TRBD2. CDR1 is KGHSH, CDR2 LQKENI, per germline. This CDR3 contains 14 residues. After removal of 2 bases from V and 3 bases from J, the junction contained 4 bases not matched to a gene. CDR3: CASSPYGGDYEQYF. The CDR3 DNA follows: TGTGCCAGCTCACCATATGGGGGGGACTACGAGCAGTACTTC.

This clone turned up a few times. The chain recombines TRBV6-5 with TRBJ2-7; the D gene is possibly TRBD2 (5 bases). Germline lookup yields CDR1 MNHEY and CDR2 SVGAGI. With 5 bases removed from V and 3 bases from J, the gap between germline ends came to 11 bases. The CDR3 consists of 13 residues. Here the CDR3 DNA reads TGTGCCAGCAGTCCGGTACGGGGCTACGAGCAGTACTTC. Its protein product is CASSPVRGYEQYF.

The V and J genes are TRBV27 and TRBJ2-1; 11 nucleotides agree with TRBD1. This CDR3 is 17 amino acids long. CDR1 MNHEY and CDR2 SMNVEV come from the germline V gene (reference sequence). V shed 5 bases, J shed 8 bases, and the junction held 14 bases outside the gene matches. The CDR3 spells CASSPPLWTGGFHEQFF. In DNA, the CDR3 is TGTGCCAGCAGTCCACCTTTGTGGACAGGGGGCTTTCATGAGCAGTTCTTC.

The chain carries TRBV11-2 and TRBJ1-1; D unclear. The CDR3 consists of 13 residues. The germline gives CDR1 SGHAT, CDR2 FQNNGV. The ends were cut back, 1 base at V and 3 bases at J, with 6 bases in the middle. As DNA, the CDR3 is TGTGCCAGCAGCTTAGTGGGAGACACTGAAGCTTTCTTT. Translating it yields CASSLVGDTEAFF. The whole variable domain, filled in from reference TRBV11-2 and TRBJ1-1, reads EAGVAQSPRYKIIEKRQSVAFWCNPISGHATLYWYQQILGQGPKLLIQFQNNGVVDDSQLPKDRFSAERLKGVDSTLKIQPAKLEDSAVYLCASSLVGDTEAFFGQGTRLTVV.

The V call is TRBV29-1, the J call TRBJ2-3; maybe TRBD2 (5 bases). Germline V lookup: CDR1 SQVTM, CDR2 ANQGSEA. Between the trimmed V and J ends, which lost 4 bases and 2 bases, there was a span of 10 bases. There are 13 residues in the CDR3. CDR3 residues: CSVGRDSTDTQYF. The CDR3 DNA is TGCAGCGTTGGACGGGATTCCACAGATACGCAGTATTTT.

The chain couples TRBV4-3 to TRBJ2-1, with D unclear. Germline values: CDR1 LGHNA, CDR2 YSLEER. CDR3 length: 15 amino acids. V lost 0 bases and J lost 2, with 8 bases in between. The CDR3, as DNA: TGCGCCAGCAGCCAAGACGAGGACCCCTACAATGAGCAGTTCTTC. Amino acid sequence: CASSQDEDPYNEQFF.

The chain uses TRBV7-9 and TRBJ2-3; 8 bases map to TRBD2. The trim removed 6 bases at V and 3 bases at J, leaving 14 bases unmatched. Germline CDR1 is SEHNR and CDR2 is FQNEAQ (reference sequence). The CDR3 has 17 residues. Here the CDR3 reads CASRPTSARPRTDTQYF. CDR3 sequence (DNA): TGTGCCAGCAGACCGACTAGCGCGAGACCCCGGACAGATACGCAGTATTTT.

The chain is built from TRBV7-4 and TRBJ1-1; no clear D. CDR1 and CDR2 from the germline V gene are SGHVT and SQSDAQ. The CDR3 runs 19 residues. Trimming left V 5 bases short and J 1 base short, with 26 bases between. The CDR3: CASSPHSHLEQSANTEAFF. CDR3 DNA: TGTGCCAGCAGCCCCCATTCCCACTTAGAACAATCGGCGAACACTGAAGCTTTCTTT. Using reference TRBV7-4 and TRBJ1-1 for the parts outside the CDR3, the full variable domain is GAGVSQSPRYKVAKRGRDVALRCDSISGHVTLYWYRQTLGQGSEVLTYSQSDAQRDKSGRPSGRFSAERPERSVSTLKIQRTEQGDSAVYLCASSPHSHLEQSANTEAFFGQGTRLTVV.

The V and J genes are TRBV7-6 and TRBJ2-1; 12 bases match TRBD2. Trimming removed 1 base from V and 9 bases from J; junction bases left unmatched: 1. This CDR3 region has 14 residues. Germline CDR1 SGHVS, CDR2 FNYEAQ. The CDR3 spells CASSLGLAGVEQFF. The CDR3 DNA sequence: TGTGCCAGCAGCTTAGGACTAGCGGGAGTTGAGCAGTTCTTC.

V gene TRBV12-5 combines with J gene TRBJ2-7; TRBD2 matches 7 bases. The V gene end was trimmed by 1 base and the J gene end by 3 bases; junction bases not matched to a gene: 3. Germline CDR1 and CDR2: LGHNT and FRNRAP. This CDR3 has 14 residues. CDR3 residues: CASGLDSGYYEQYF. CDR3 sequence (DNA): TGTGCTAGTGGTTTGGATAGCGGGTACTACGAGCAGTACTTC.

The CDR3 is CAISEGSGTKNEQFF. CDR3 DNA sequence: TGTGCCATCAGTGAGGGGTCAGGGACAAAGAATGAGCAGTTCTTC. The chain carries TRBV10-3 and TRBJ2-1; TRBD1 might be the D (6 bases). CDR1 ENHRY and CDR2 SYGVKD come from the germline V gene. The CDR3 has 15 amino acids. The V end lost 2 bases, the J end lost 7 bases, and 15 bases lay between the germline ends.

This clone was counted a single time. The rearrangement uses TRBV27 and TRBJ2-3; possible D gene TRBD2, 5 bases. V lost 6 bases to trimming and J lost 0 bases, with 16 bases between them. Per germline, CDR1 MNHEY and CDR2 SMNVEV (reference sequence). The CDR3 has 16 residues. CDR3 sequence (DNA): TGTGCCAGCAGAACCTTGAGCGGCTACAGCACAGATACGCAGTATTTT. Translated: CASRTLSGYSTDTQYF.

This sequence joins TRBV5-5 and TRBJ1-2; D gene ambiguous. This CDR3 is 14 amino acids long. Germline V gene lookup returns CDR1 SGHKS and CDR2 YYEKEE (reference sequence). V lost 0 bases and J 1 base, leaving 7 bases between the germline ends. CDR3 in DNA: TGTGCCAGCAGCTTGGAACAGAATAACTATGGCTACACCTTC. This gives the protein CASSLEQNNYGYTF.

V gene TRBV4-1 combines with J gene TRBJ2-3, with 8 positions matching TRBD2. This CDR3 has 17 amino acids. Germline CDR1 MGHRA, CDR2 YSYEKL. J lost 3 bases, V lost 0 bases, and 8 bases had no gene match. The CDR3 protein is CASSQEGRGGLTDTQYF. The CDR3 DNA is TGCGCCAGCAGCCAAGAGGGCCGGGGGGGGTTAACAGATACGCAGTATTTT.

The rearrangement joins TRBV27 to TRBJ1-1; TRBD1 agrees at 8 bases. Germline V CDR1 and CDR2: MNHEY, SMNVEV (reference sequence). This CDR3 is 16 amino acids long. With V trimmed by 0 bases and J by 2 bases, 5 bases remained unmatched. The CDR3 region is CASSLSHGTGNTEAFF. The CDR3 nucleotides are TGTGCCAGCAGTTTATCCCACGGGACAGGTAACACTGAAGCTTTCTTT.

A remark on this clone: The likely explanation is a read error, given a far larger clone one base away. The chain joins TRBV9 to TRBJ2-1, with D unresolved. The CDR3 runs to 13 residues. Germline CDR1 reads SGDLS; CDR2 reads YYNGEE. CDR3 sequence: CANSPSTSNEQFF. DNA for the CDR3: TGTGCCAACAGCCCATCGACATCCAATGAGCAGTTCTTC.